This T cell receptor beta chain derives from a study of T-cell reconstitution after alpha-beta-depleted transplantation in children. Overall study results and limits: Expanded graft clones, several hundred of them, were reportedly the source of alpha-beta T cells about two months after transplant. Hyperexpanded clones declined; after one year, newly produced T cells mostly supplied diversity. The origin of high day-60 TCRbeta diversity in some patients lay in surviving recipient T cells and thymic progenitors.

Regarding this clonotype: Its target is unknown.

During its preparation, the TCRbeta library received unique molecular identifiers. TCRdb recomputed calls from the PCR reads with MiXCR, one row per CDR3 protein. The sample holds approximately 520,000 distinct CDR3 sequences, over 9.5% seen once. Trimming cost V 7 bases and J 4 bases, with 14 bases left between them. The CDR3 totals 13 residues. Germline V gene sequence: CDR1 MNHNS, CDR2 SASEGT. This material consisted of PBMCs, mostly from graft donor cells, taken 180 days after TCRalphabeta/CD19-depleted stem cell transplant. V usage is TRBV6-1 and J usage is TRBJ2-7, with a weak D call TRBD2 (6 bases). The source is a female patient younger than 10 who had a stem cell transplant for aplastic anemia, so the T cells may come from the graft donor. This CDR3 reads CASTLGGLYEQYV. The CDR3, as DNA: TGTGCCAGCACCCTTGGGGGACTTTACGAGCAGTACGTC.